One sample yielded the 4 T cell receptor beta chains listed below, sequenced in a study of T-cell reconstitution after alpha-beta-depleted transplantation in children. A library of TCRbeta sequences, prepared with unique molecular identifiers, was generated. TCRdb reprocessed the PCR reads with MiXCR, giving one entry per CDR3 protein. Here the sample spans tens of thousands of distinct CDR3 sequences, approximately 8.7% being singletons. This specimen consisted of PBMCs, mostly from graft donor cells, obtained 60 days after TCRalphabeta/CD19-depleted stem cell transplant. The receptor set was obtained from a male patient between 2 and 10 years old who had a stem cell transplant for chronic granulomatous disease, so the T cells may come from the graft donor.

There are many counts of this clonotype. The V gene is TRBV27, the J gene TRBJ2-3; 14 bases are a match to TRBD2. The length of the CDR3 is 17 residues. The trim removed 6 bases at V and 6 bases at J, leaving 11 bases unmatched. CDR1 is MNHEY and CDR2 is SMNVEV in the germline V gene (reference sequence). As DNA, the CDR3 is TGTGCCAGCAGGGGGGGACTAGCGGGAGAAACTGTGGATACGCAGTATTTT. It is translated as CASRGGLAGETVDTQYF.

This clonotype was seen ten or more times. This rearrangement joins TRBV20-1 to TRBJ2-1; D perhaps matches TRBD2 (6 bases). Per the germline V gene, CDR1 is DFQATT and CDR2 is SNEGSKA (reference sequence). CDR3 size: 15 residues. The V end lost 0 bases, the J end lost 7 bases, and 16 bases lay between the germline ends. CDR3 DNA: TGCAGTGCTAGAGATCCACGGGAGTTATCGAATGAGCAGTTCTTC. Translated: CSARDPRELSNEQFF.

Ten or more counts support this clonotype. The gene calls are TRBV27 and TRBJ2-6; TRBD1 or TRBD2 may be the D gene (6 bases each). Trimming took 5 bases from V and 4 from J, leaving 15 bases between them. In germline, CDR1 is MNHEY, CDR2 SMNVEV (reference sequence). This CDR3 contains 16 residues. The CDR3 nucleotides are TGTGCCAGCAGTCCCCTCGGGGGCGTAGGGGCCAACGTCCTGACTTTC. Its translation: CASSPLGGVGANVLTF.

This clonotype was counted many times. This rearrangement joins TRBV10-2 to TRBJ2-3; D not certain. Germline CDR1 is WSHSY and CDR2 is SAAADI. V lost 5 bases and J lost 2, with 8 bases in between. The CDR3 consists of 13 residues. CDR3 protein: CASSKIITDTQYF. CDR3 in DNA: TGCGCCAGCAGTAAGATTATCACAGATACGCAGTATTTT.